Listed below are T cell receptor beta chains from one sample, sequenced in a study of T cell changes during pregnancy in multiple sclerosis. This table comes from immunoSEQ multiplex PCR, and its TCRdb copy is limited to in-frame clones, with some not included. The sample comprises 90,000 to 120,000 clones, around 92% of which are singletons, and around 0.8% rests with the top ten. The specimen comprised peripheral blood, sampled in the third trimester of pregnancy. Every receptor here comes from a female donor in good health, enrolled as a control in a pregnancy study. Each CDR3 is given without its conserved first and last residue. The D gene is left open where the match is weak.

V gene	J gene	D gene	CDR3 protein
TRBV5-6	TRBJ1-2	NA	ASSLPRVHYGYT
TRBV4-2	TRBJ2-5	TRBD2	ASSPVLGGGARGLGVIGETQY
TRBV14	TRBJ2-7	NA	ASSHVGAPYEQY
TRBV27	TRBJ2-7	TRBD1	ASKLVGGNYEQY
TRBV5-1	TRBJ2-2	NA	ASSLELGGLYTGELF
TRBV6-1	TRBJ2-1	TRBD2	ASSAFGAGGENEQF
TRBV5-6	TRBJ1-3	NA	ASSPLGKTTGGNTIY
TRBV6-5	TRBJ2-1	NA	ASSYSGQYNEQF
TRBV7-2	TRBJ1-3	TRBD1	ASSTRTGAFSGNTIY
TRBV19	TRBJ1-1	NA	ASSIGGGGLNTEAF
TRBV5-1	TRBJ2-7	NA	ASSLVHMRSSYEQY
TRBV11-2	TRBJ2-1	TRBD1	ASSPSPGQGGNEQF
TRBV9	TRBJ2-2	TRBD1	ASSPRQGSGELF
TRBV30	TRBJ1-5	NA	AWSKDIMNQPQH
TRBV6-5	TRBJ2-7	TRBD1	ASTRTGMYEQY
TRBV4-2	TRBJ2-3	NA	ASSQEKLTDTQY
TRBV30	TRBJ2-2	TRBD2	AWTLTSGGARTGELF
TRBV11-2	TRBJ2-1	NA	ASSAHSSYNEQF
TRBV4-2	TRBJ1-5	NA	ASSQDLAGRDSNQPQH
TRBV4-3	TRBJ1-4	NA	ATRRGILETNEKLF
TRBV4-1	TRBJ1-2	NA	ASSQESTGNYGYT
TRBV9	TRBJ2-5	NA	ASSVMGRRKGETQY
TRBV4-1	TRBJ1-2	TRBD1	ASSQPDRGINYGYT
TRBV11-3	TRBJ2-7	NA	ASSSNRGSYEQY
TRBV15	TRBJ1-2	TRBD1	ATSRDDRGNYGYT
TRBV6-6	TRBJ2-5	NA	ASSLDHRAQETQY
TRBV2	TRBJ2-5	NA	ASSSGNQETQY
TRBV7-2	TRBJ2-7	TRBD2	ASSLAGTSGAYLGEQY
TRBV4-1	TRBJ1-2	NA	ASSQDPLQGANGYT
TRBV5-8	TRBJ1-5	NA	ASNVRLTGSNQPQH
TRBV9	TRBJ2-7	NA	ASSPHRETYEQY
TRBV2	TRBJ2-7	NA	ASAGQSYEQY
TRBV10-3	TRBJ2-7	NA	AISESIISNRSYEQY
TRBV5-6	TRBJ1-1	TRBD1	ASSLGDRVGDTEAF